The 9 T cell receptor beta chains below were found in one sample sequenced in a study of CD8 T cells in Susac syndrome (dated by TCRdb to about 2019). Library preparation was by the immunoSEQ multiplex PCR assay. RNA was extracted using the RNeasy kit, and about 0.5 to 1 ug of the RNA was reverse transcribed with random hexamers. TCRdb reran the public reads through fastp at Q25 and MiXCR, keeping productive beta chains. Every entry covers one CDR3 protein and lists the most common genes and DNA from its rows. The sample contains 300,000 or so distinct CDR3 sequences, approximately 90% of them found a single time. The ten largest clones represent over 0.065% of the sample. Specimen: CD4+ T cells from PBMCs. These TCRs come from a human donor with multiple sclerosis.

This clonotype was counted once. This sequence joins TRBV20-1 and TRBJ2-1; TRBD2 matches 8 bases. This CDR3 spans 14 amino acids. CDR1 and CDR2 from the germline V gene are DFQATT and SNEGSKA (reference sequence). The V gene end was trimmed by 1 base and the J gene end by 7 bases; junction bases not matched to a gene: 6. The CDR3 here is CSARGERGLNEQFF. In DNA, the CDR3 is TGCAGTGCTAGAGGCGAGCGGGGGTTGAATGAGCAGTTCTTC.

The chain employs TRBV20-1 and TRBJ2-4; TRBD1 might be the D (5 bases). CDR3 length: 15 amino acids. CDR1 is DFQATT, CDR2 SNEGSKA, per germline (reference sequence). Trimming pared 0 bases from V and 4 bases from J, leaving 13 bases between. Here the CDR3 reads CSAREPDRRKNIQYF. CDR3 DNA sequence: TGCAGTGCTAGAGAACCAGACAGAAGAAAAAACATTCAGTACTTC.

V usage is TRBV20-1 and J usage is TRBJ2-7; the D is unclear. The CDR3 is 12 amino acids. Trimming stripped 3 bases from V and 0 bases from J, with 6 bases between. Looked up from germline, CDR1 is DFQATT and CDR2 is SNEGSKA (reference sequence). The DNA for the CDR3 is TGCAGTGCTAGTGCAGCCTCCTACGAGCAGTACTTC. The encoded protein is CSASAASYEQYF.

The chain couples TRBV2 to TRBJ1-5; 8 nucleotides line up with TRBD1. V lost 7 bases, J lost 3 bases, and 5 bases stayed unmatched. Germline lookup yields CDR1 SNHLY and CDR2 FYNNEI. The CDR3 runs to 14 residues. The CDR3 region is CASTRQGYNQPQHF. The CDR3 nucleotides are TGTGCCAGCACCAGACAGGGGTACAATCAGCCCCAGCATTTT.

The gene calls are TRBV13 and TRBJ1-1, with 12 bases identical to TRBD1. Germline V lookup: CDR1 PRHDT, CDR2 FYEKMQ (reference sequence). V shed 6 bases, J shed 4 bases, and the junction held 12 bases outside the gene matches. CDR3 length equals 17 residues. The CDR3 DNA reads TGTGCCAGCAGGAAGGAGTGGGGACAGGGGGCGGCCACTGAAGCTTTCTTT. Its protein is CASRKEWGQGAATEAFF. Full variable domain (rest looked up from reference TRBV13 and TRBJ1-1): AAGVIQSPRHLIKEKRETATLKCYPIPRHDTVYWYQQGPGQDPQFLISFYEKMQSDKGSIPDRFSAQQFSDYHSELNMSSLELGDSALYFCASRKEWGQGAATEAFFGQGTRLTVV.

V and J are TRBV7-2 and TRBJ2-1; a weak D match, TRBD2 (5 bases). Germline V gene data show CDR1 as SGHTA and CDR2 as FQGNSA. The V and J ends lost 5 bases and 7 bases respectively, with 15 bases between them. The CDR3 runs 14 residues. The CDR3 bases are TGTGCCAGCAGCGCCAGAGGGTTAAAGAATGAGCAGTTCTTC. It translates to CASSARGLKNEQFF.

The V and J genes are TRBV20-1 and TRBJ2-1; 7 bases match TRBD2. Looked up from germline, CDR1 is DFQATT and CDR2 is SNEGSKA (reference sequence). The CDR3 loop spans 16 amino acids. Losses at the gene ends were 3 bases for V and 2 bases for J; bases not matched to a gene: 10. The DNA of the CDR3 is TGCAGTGCTAGGGACCCAAGCGGGAACCCCTACAATGAGCAGTTCTTC. Its translation is CSARDPSGNPYNEQFF.

V usage is TRBV9 and J usage is TRBJ1-5; D may be TRBD1 (5 bases). V dropped 1 base and J dropped 5 bases, with 10 bases sitting between them. Germline values: CDR1 SGDLS, CDR2 YYNGEE. This CDR3 has 14 amino acids. The CDR3 here is CASSVTGGYQPQHF. The DNA of the CDR3 is TGTGCCAGCAGCGTAACGGGGGGGTATCAGCCCCAGCATTTT.

The V and J genes are TRBV5-1 and TRBJ1-2; 7 bases are a match to TRBD1. Trimming at V came to 0 bases and at J to 5 bases, leaving 4 bases not matched to a gene. Germline V gene data show CDR1 as SGHRS and CDR2 as YFSETQ. The CDR3 length is 14 residues. CDR3 DNA: TGCGCCAGCAGCTTGGGGGACAGAATATATGGCTACACCTTC. Amino acids: CASSLGDRIYGYTF.